Sequencing of this TCR beta chain was carried out in a study of T cell responses to AZD1222 COVID-19 vaccine. Regarding the study as a whole: Spike-specific TCR breadth rose after two AZD1222 doses, and depth rose as well.

Trimming shortened V by 4 bases and J by 5 bases, and 18 bases separated the two germline ends. CDR3 length: 16 amino acids. Germline CDR1 MNHEY, CDR2 SMNVEV (reference sequence). A word on this clone: What it recognizes is unknown.

Assay used: immunoSEQ multiplex PCR; TCRdb lists only in-frame clones, some missing. The sample holds about 150,000 clones; roughly 87% are singletons and the top ten take over 1%. Sequenced material: peripheral blood, taken 28 days after the second AZD1222 dose. The clonotype originates from an adult who received the AZD1222 COVID-19 vaccine. The rearrangement joins TRBV27 to TRBJ1-5; D is ambiguous. The CDR3 reads CASSSLGRANYQPQHF. The CDR3 region has the DNA TGTGCCAGCAGTTCCCTAGGAAGGGCTAACTATCAGCCCCAGCATTTT.